This T cell receptor (beta chain) is drawn from a study of CD8 T cells in ankylosing spondylitis. Findings and caveats of the study: Disease-associated clones were reportedly significantly overrepresented in matched ankylosing spondylitis synovial fluid. Reactive arthritis synovial fluid and blood previously showed some of these motif variants. Roughly eight highly homologous variants formed a TCR beta motif that appeared characteristic of ankylosing spondylitis blood. Disease-linked clones, CD8+, were relatively rare in peripheral blood.

V was shortened by 6 bases and J by 4 bases, with 9 bases between the two germline ends. CDR3 length equals 12 residues. For TCR beta, libraries came from quantitative 5'-RACE with molecular barcodes. In TCRdb, the 5' RACE reads were re-called with MiXCR into one record per CDR3 protein. The table shows over 400,000 distinct CDR3 sequences, with roughly a quarter occurring only once. This clonotype was picked up a small number of times. Its cognate antigen is unknown. The V and J genes are TRBV12-3 or TRBV12-4 and TRBJ2-5; tentatively, D is TRBD1 (5 bases). This clonotype was obtained from a male donor with ankylosing spondylitis. The specimen was blood, either unsorted or a sorted T cell fraction (not recorded which). CDR3 sequence (DNA): TGTGCCAGCAGCTACGACAGAGAGACCCAGTACTTC. Encoded protein: CASSYDRETQYF.